The clone carrying this T cell receptor beta chain showed up just a few times. What it binds is unknown. Germline V lookup: CDR1 SEHNR, CDR2 FQNEAQ (reference sequence). The CDR3 loop spans 13 amino acids. Trimming stripped 0 bases from V and 6 bases from J, with 7 bases between. From the 5' RACE reads, TCRdb called clonotypes with MiXCR, one entry per CDR3 protein. The data contain under 300,000 distinct CDR3 sequences, under 20% of them seen just once; the ten biggest clones take up roughly 23%. The data belong to a study of T-cell memory formation after mild COVID-19. Study findings and constraints: Pre-infection memory contained some responding clones, which suggested that cross-reactive memory had joined. Contracting CD8+ clones were enriched in EMRA, CD4+ mainly in CM and EM. Second-wave clones with a day 37 peak had unconfirmed SARS-CoV-2 specificity.

This chain uses TRBV7-9 with TRBJ2-3; D is unclear. The material sequenced was PBMCs or a T cell subset sorted from them (not recorded which). This sequence was found in a man aged 18-30 years who had mild COVID-19 (a few samples of this study predate the infection). Cell type and time point are not known. The CDR3, as DNA: TGTGCCAGCAGCTTAGCGCAAAGGGATACGCAGTATTTT. Translating it yields CASSLAQRDTQYF.